Listed below are T cell receptor beta chains from one sample, sequenced in a study of technical replicates of blood from four donors. Generated by immunoSEQ multiplex PCR, the TCRdb table keeps only in-frame clones and is missing some. This sample has 85,000 to 90,000 clones; 85% to 95% occur once, and the top ten carry roughly 0.25%. The sequencing sample was made of T cells isolated from PBMCs. The origin of the receptors is a human donor in good health. The CDR3 runs from the conserved cysteine through the conserved F or W. The D gene is left open where the match is weak. For some rows the clone size is stated as once, few or many, or as a class when expanded; others skip it.

cdr3_nt	cdr3_aa	cdr3_length	clone_size	v_call	d_call	j_call
TGTGCCAGCAGCAAGGACAGGGAAAATTCACCCCTCCACTTT	CASSKDRENSPLHF	14	once	TRBV5-4	TRBD1	TRBJ1-6
TGTGCCAGCAGCTTAGGTCGGAGCGGGAGGTACAATGAGCAGTTCTTC	CASSLGRSGRYNEQFF	16	NA	TRBV7-8	TRBD2	TRBJ2-1
TGTGCCAGCAGTCCAGGGGTAGGGTGGAGCACAGATACGCAGTATTTT	CASSPGVGWSTDTQYF	16	NA	TRBV11-3	NA	TRBJ2-3
TGTGCCAGCAGCTTGTCCTCCTATCTAGCGGGGGGGCAAGAGACCCAGTACTTC	CASSLSSYLAGGQETQYF	18	NA	TRBV5-4	TRBD2	TRBJ2-5
TGTGCCAGCAGCGCAGGCCCCGGGGAGCTGTTTTTT	CASSAGPGELFF	12	once	TRBV9	NA	TRBJ2-2
TGTGCCAGCAGCCACCTCCTCCTCAGTGGACAGGCCTGCTACACCTTC	CASSHLLLSGQACYTF	16	NA	TRBV21-1	NA	TRBJ1-2
TGTGCCACCATTGGGAGTACGAACACCGGGGAGCTGTTTTTT	CATIGSTNTGELFF	14	NA	TRBV15	NA	TRBJ2-2
TGTGCCTGGAGTCGCAGGGAGAACACTGAAGCTTTCTTT	CAWSRRENTEAFF	13	few	TRBV30	NA	TRBJ1-1
TGTGCCAGCAGCCAAGAGGGGGCTGAAGCTTTCTTT	CASSQEGAEAFF	12	NA	TRBV7-6	NA	TRBJ1-1
TGTGCCAGCAGCCGGACTAGCGGGGACTACAATGAGCAGTTCTTC	CASSRTSGDYNEQFF	15	NA	TRBV11-2	TRBD2	TRBJ2-1
TGTGCCAGCAGTCACAGGGACTATGGCTACACCTTC	CASSHRDYGYTF	12	NA	TRBV6-6	NA	TRBJ1-2
TGTGCCAGTAGTCAACAGGGCCAGGCTAACTATGGCTACACCTTC	CASSQQGQANYGYTF	15	NA	TRBV19	NA	TRBJ1-2
TGTGCCAGCAGGGACAACACAGATACGCAGTATTTT	CASRDNTDTQYF	12	NA	TRBV6-5	NA	TRBJ2-3
TGCGCCAGCAGCCCACCACGCGGTAGGAGGAACACCGGGGAGCTGTTTTTT	CASSPPRGRRNTGELFF	17	NA	TRBV4-1	NA	TRBJ2-2
TGTGCCAGCTCACCACCGTCCGGGACTAGCGGGAACGAGCAGTACTTC	CASSPPSGTSGNEQYF	16	NA	TRBV18	TRBD2	TRBJ2-7
TGTGCCATCACACAGGAGAACACTGAAGCTTTCTTT	CAITQENTEAFF	12	few	TRBV11-3	NA	TRBJ1-1
TGTGCCAGCAGCTACCTAGCGGGTGCTAGCACAGATACGCAGTATTTT	CASSYLAGASTDTQYF	16	NA	TRBV7-9	TRBD2	TRBJ2-3
TGTGCCATCAGTGGGGGACAGACCTATGGCTACACCTTC	CAISGGQTYGYTF	13	once	TRBV10-3	TRBD1	TRBJ1-2
TGTGCCAGCAGTGTCGGTGAGGGACTTTATGGCTACACCTTC	CASSVGEGLYGYTF	14	NA	TRBV2	NA	TRBJ1-2
TGTGCCAGCAGCGGCCCACCCGGAACGGGGGTTGAGGAGCAGTTCTTC	CASSGPPGTGVEEQFF	16	NA	TRBV9	NA	TRBJ2-1
TGCGCCAGCAGCTCCCTAGCGGGAGGGCAGAATGAGCAGTTCTTC	CASSSLAGGQNEQFF	15	NA	TRBV5-1	TRBD2	TRBJ2-1
TGTGCCAGCAGCGGGCCGGGACAGGGGAGAATCTACGAGCAGTACTTC	CASSGPGQGRIYEQYF	16	NA	TRBV9	TRBD1	TRBJ2-7
TGTGCCAGTAGTTTCCTAGGGGGACAGGACCAAGAGACCCAGTACTTC	CASSFLGGQDQETQYF	16	NA	TRBV19	TRBD1	TRBJ2-5
TGTGCCAGTAGTCGGGGACAGGGTACTCGGGGGGTTGAAGCTTTCTTT	CASSRGQGTRGVEAFF	16	once	TRBV19	TRBD1	TRBJ1-1
TGTGCCAGCAGTTACGACAGGAGCTCCTACGAGCAGTACTTC	CASSYDRSSYEQYF	14	NA	TRBV2	NA	TRBJ2-7
TGCGCCAGCAGCTTTTTAGGGGGTGGTGAAGAAAAACTGTTTTTT	CASSFLGGGEEKLFF	15	NA	TRBV5-1	NA	TRBJ1-4
TGTGCCATCAGCGGACTAGCGGGGTCCACAGATACGCAGTATTTT	CAISGLAGSTDTQYF	15	NA	TRBV10-3	TRBD2	TRBJ2-3
TGTGCCAGTATCCAAGGGACAGGGACTTTAAATGAGCAGTTCTTC	CASIQGTGTLNEQFF	15	NA	TRBV19	TRBD1	TRBJ2-1
TGTGCCAGCAGTACCCTCGGGACTTTCTCCTACAATGAGCAGTTCTTC	CASSTLGTFSYNEQFF	16	NA	TRBV27	NA	TRBJ2-1
TGTGCCAGCAGTTCACAGGATCTCTCTGGGGCCAACGTCCTGACTTTC	CASSSQDLSGANVLTF	16	NA	TRBV28	NA	TRBJ2-6
TGTGCCAGCAGCTTAGGGGCCCTAGCACCCTCCTACGAGCAGTACTTC	CASSLGALAPSYEQYF	16	NA	TRBV7-9	NA	TRBJ2-7
TGTGCCAGCAGCCCACCGACAGGGCCGAACACCGGGGAGCTGTTTTTT	CASSPPTGPNTGELFF	16	NA	TRBV9	TRBD1	TRBJ2-2
TGCGCCAGCAGCTTGGATCAATACAATGAGCAGTTCTTC	CASSLDQYNEQFF	13	once	TRBV5-1	NA	TRBJ2-1
TGTGCCAGCAGCTTGGGGATTTTAGGGGACTCGACGGGGACTGAAGCTTTCTTT	CASSLGILGDSTGTEAFF	18	NA	TRBV5-4	NA	TRBJ1-1
TGTGCCAGTAGGCCGGGAGGGCGCACAGATACGCAGTATTTT	CASRPGGRTDTQYF	14	NA	TRBV19	TRBD2	TRBJ2-3
TGTGCCAGCAGCCAAGGACAGATGTCTTACGAGCAGTACTTC	CASSQGQMSYEQYF	14	NA	TRBV11-2	NA	TRBJ2-7
TGTGCCAGCAGTTTATTCCTCAGGGTAATGCCCTACGAGCAGTACTTC	CASSLFLRVMPYEQYF	16	NA	TRBV28	NA	TRBJ2-7
TGTGCCAGCAGCGCTTCGACTAGTCCCAATGAGCAGTTCTTC	CASSASTSPNEQFF	14	NA	TRBV11-2	NA	TRBJ2-1
TGCGCCAGCAGCCAAGTCGGGACTGACTCCTACGAGCAGTACTTC	CASSQVGTDSYEQYF	15	NA	TRBV4-1	NA	TRBJ2-7
TGCGCCAGCAGCCCACTAAGAAGCGGGAGGGCCTACGCCGGGGAGCTGTTTTTT	CASSPLRSGRAYAGELFF	18	NA	TRBV4-1	TRBD2	TRBJ2-2
TGCGCCAGCAGGGACAGCGAAAATTCACCCCTCCACTTT	CASRDSENSPLHF	13	few	TRBV10-1	NA	TRBJ1-6
TGTGCCAGCAGCCAAGGCGTTGGGGCGTTGGACGAGCAGTACTTC	CASSQGVGALDEQYF	15	NA	TRBV14	NA	TRBJ2-7
TGTGCCAGCAGTTTAGTTAGCGGGGGGTACAATGAGCAGTTCTTC	CASSLVSGGYNEQFF	15	NA	TRBV28	TRBD2	TRBJ2-1
TGTGCCAGCAGGGAGGCTCACATCAACGAGCAGTACTTC	CASREAHINEQYF	13	NA	TRBV27	NA	TRBJ2-7
TGTGCCAGCAGCTTAGGGCTCGCCAGAACAGGGGGCAGAGGTACTGAAGCTTTCTTT	CASSLGLARTGGRGTEAFF	19	NA	TRBV11-3	TRBD1	TRBJ1-1
TGCGCCAGCAGCCAGCATCCCTACCAGGGTAGGGAGGGTCAACCGAACACCGGGGAGCTGTTTTTT	CASSQHPYQGREGQPNTGELFF	22	NA	TRBV4-1	TRBD2	TRBJ2-2
TGTGCCAGCAGCGCTCGGGAAAAGGGTCTCTACGAGCAGTACTTC	CASSAREKGLYEQYF	15	NA	TRBV7-9	NA	TRBJ2-7
TGCGCCAGCACCACGGGAGGAGCGGGAGGGCCCGCCGGGGAGCTGTTTTTT	CASTTGGAGGPAGELFF	17	NA	TRBV10-2	TRBD2	TRBJ2-2
TGTGCCAGCGCTGGACTGGGTCTCTACGAGCAGTACTTC	CASAGLGLYEQYF	13	NA	TRBV27	NA	TRBJ2-7
TGCGCCAGCAGCTGGGGACTGAGCTCCTACAATGAGCAGTTCTTC	CASSWGLSSYNEQFF	15	NA	TRBV5-1	NA	TRBJ2-1
TGCGCCAGCAGCCAAGATCGATACGAGGGCACTGAAGCTTTCTTT	CASSQDRYEGTEAFF	15	NA	TRBV4-1	NA	TRBJ1-1
TGTGCCAGCAGTGAAACAGGGCCCAACACCGGGGAGCTGTTTTTT	CASSETGPNTGELFF	15	NA	TRBV25-1	NA	TRBJ2-2
TGTGCCAGCAGTTACTCCCAGGGTGCCGGAAACACCATATATTTT	CASSYSQGAGNTIYF	15	NA	TRBV6-5	NA	TRBJ1-3
TGTGCCAGCAGTTACTCAACAGCGGGATTAGTTGATACGCAGTATTTT	CASSYSTAGLVDTQYF	16	NA	TRBV6-5	TRBD2	TRBJ2-3
TGTGCCAGCAGCTGGGGACAGGGCCAAGAGACCCAGTACTTC	CASSWGQGQETQYF	14	NA	TRBV5-6	TRBD1	TRBJ2-5